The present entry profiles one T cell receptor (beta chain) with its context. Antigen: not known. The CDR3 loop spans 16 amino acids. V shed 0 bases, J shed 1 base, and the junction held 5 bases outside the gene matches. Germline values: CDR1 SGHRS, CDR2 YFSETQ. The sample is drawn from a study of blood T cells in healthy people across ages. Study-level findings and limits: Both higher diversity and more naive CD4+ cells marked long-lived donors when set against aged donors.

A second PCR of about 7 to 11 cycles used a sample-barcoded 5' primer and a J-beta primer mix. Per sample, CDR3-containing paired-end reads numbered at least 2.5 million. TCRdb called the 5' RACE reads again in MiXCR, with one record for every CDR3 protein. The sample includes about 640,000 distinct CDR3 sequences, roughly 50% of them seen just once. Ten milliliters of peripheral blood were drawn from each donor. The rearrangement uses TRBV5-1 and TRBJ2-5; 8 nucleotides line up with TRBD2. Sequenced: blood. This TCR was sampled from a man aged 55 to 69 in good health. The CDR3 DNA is TGCGCCAGCAGCTTGGGGATAGCGGGGATCCAAGAGACCCAGTACTTC. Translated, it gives CASSLGIAGIQETQYF.